The T cell receptor beta chain under discussion was sequenced for a study of T cell responses to AZD1222 COVID-19 vaccine. General study points: Just a handful of people given AZD1222 tested seropositive at baseline.

The assay was immunoSEQ multiplex PCR, and TCRdb's table has in-frame clones only and misses some. The sample carries 98,000 or so clones, 70% to 90% recorded once. Comment on this clone: Its specificity is not known.

Trimming at V came to 6 bases and at J to 1 base, leaving 5 bases not matched to a gene. The CDR3 length is 14 residues. CDR1 and CDR2 (germline): MNHEY, SVGAGI. This sequence joins TRBV6-5 and TRBJ1-1; 7 bases match TRBD1. The sample was peripheral blood, taken on day 0 of AZD1222 vaccination. This receptor was taken from an adult in good health. The CDR3 region is CASRYRGENTEAFF. The CDR3 DNA is TGTGCCAGCAGGTACAGGGGCGAGAACACTGAAGCTTTCTTT.